A single sample is the source of the 16 T cell receptor beta chains below, sequenced in a study of blood T cell repertoires in COVID-19. Some clones are missing from TCRdb's copy, which holds only in-frame ones; the method was immunoSEQ multiplex PCR. The sample includes 260,000 or so clones, around 85% of them seen just once. Sequences were obtained from PBMCs or T cells enriched from blood (not recorded which). These TCRs come from a woman in her 50s who had recovered from COVID-19.

The chain carries TRBV7-3 and TRBJ1-3; D remains unclear. Trimming cost V 3 bases and J 4 bases, with 7 bases left between them. CDR1 is SGHTA and CDR2 is FQGTGA in the germline V gene. This CDR3 is built from 13 residues. CDR3 bases: TGTGCCAGCAGCTTGGGGAGAGGAAACACCATATATTTT. Translated: CASSLGRGNTIYF.

The V call is TRBV30, the J call TRBJ1-2, with TRBD1 identical over 7 bases. Germline CDR1 is GTSNPN and CDR2 is SVGIG (reference sequence). V was pared by 2 bases and J by 6 bases, with 6 bases of the junction left unmatched. The CDR3 consists of 13 residues. This CDR3 reads CAWSNRGVDGYTF. DNA of the CDR3: TGTGCCTGGAGTAACAGGGGAGTAGATGGCTACACCTTC.

This rearrangement joins TRBV19 to TRBJ1-5, with D unclear. In germline, CDR1 is LNHDA, CDR2 SQIVND (reference sequence). The CDR3 covers 17 residues. Trimming took off 6 bases at V and 0 bases at J, with 18 bases between the two ends. The CDR3 DNA sequence: TGTGCCAGTAGAACGAAGGACCCGGGGTTTAGCAATCAGCCCCAGCATTTT. This translates into CASRTKDPGFSNQPQHF.

This chain connects TRBV4-1 to TRBJ2-5; TRBD1 agrees at 7 bases. CDR1 is MGHRA, CDR2 YSYEKL, per germline. The length of the CDR3 is 15 residues. The junction had 4 bases not matched to a gene; V was cut back by 2 bases and J by 1 base. CDR3 nucleotide sequence: TGCGCCAGCAGCCAACCTGGGACAGTCCAAGAGACCCAGTACTTC. Amino acids: CASSQPGTVQETQYF.

The rearrangement uses TRBV5-1 and TRBJ2-7; either TRBD1 or TRBD2 may fit D (5 bases each). Germline V gene sequence: CDR1 SGHRS, CDR2 YFSETQ. The CDR3 spans 14 residues. V gave up 4 bases and J gave up 3 bases, with 14 bases separating them. The CDR3 here is CASSMGRGSYEQYF. DNA for the CDR3: TGCGCCAGCAGCATGGGACGGGGAAGCTACGAGCAGTACTTC. Full variable domain (missing parts from reference TRBV5-1 and TRBJ2-7): KAGVTQTPRYLIKTRGQQVTLSCSPISGHRSVSWYQQTPGQGLQFLFEYFSETQRNKGNFPGRFSGRQFSNSRSEMNVSTLELGDSALYLCASSMGRGSYEQYFGPGTRLTVT.

In this sample, this clone turned up a few times. The chain employs TRBV29-1 and TRBJ2-2; the D gene is possibly TRBD2 (6 bases). Germline V gives CDR1 SQVTM, CDR2 ANQGSEA. V was cut by 7 bases and J by 6 bases, with 12 bases left in between. This CDR3 region has 12 residues. CDR3 sequence reads: CSASVPAGELFF. As DNA, the CDR3 is TGCAGCGCTAGCGTTCCCGCCGGGGAGCTGTTTTTT.

The gene calls are TRBV19 and TRBJ2-4; D might be TRBD2 (5 bases). Germline CDR1 and CDR2: LNHDA and SQIVND (reference sequence). The ends were cut back, 3 bases at V and 5 bases at J, with 8 bases in the middle. CDR3 length: 13 residues. The CDR3 region has the DNA TGTGCCAGTAGTATCATGGGAGAAAACATTCAGTACTTC. Amino acid sequence: CASSIMGENIQYF.

In its sample, this clone was seen a few times. The chain couples TRBV11-2 to TRBJ2-1, with D perhaps matching TRBD2 (6 bases). The ends were cut back, 5 bases at V and 2 bases at J, with 19 bases in the middle. CDR3 length: 17 amino acids. Germline values: CDR1 SGHAT, CDR2 FQNNGV. The CDR3 loop reads CASSLSTSPGAYNEQFF. CDR3 DNA: TGTGCCAGCAGCCTTTCCACAAGTCCGGGGGCCTACAATGAGCAGTTCTTC.

This clone was detected only once. The chain carries TRBV9 and TRBJ2-1; TRBD2 matches 12 bases. This CDR3 comprises 13 residues. In germline, CDR1 is SGDLS, CDR2 YYNGEE. Trimming took 5 bases from V and 12 from J; bases not matched to a gene: 6. CDR3 nucleotides: TGTGCCAGCAGTGGACTAGCGGGAACAGGGCAGTTCTTC. As protein: CASSGLAGTGQFF.

V and J are TRBV11-1 and TRBJ2-5; 7 nucleotides agree with TRBD2. The CDR3 loop spans 16 amino acids. After removal of 4 bases from V and 2 bases from J, the junction contained 10 bases not matched to a gene. Per germline, CDR1 SGHAT and CDR2 FQDESV (reference sequence). The CDR3 DNA sequence: TGTGCCAGCAGCTCTTATGGGGTCGGGGGGCAAGAGACCCAGTACTTC. This sequence encodes CASSSYGVGGQETQYF.

The CDR3 spells CASSEGTSLETQYF. The CDR3, as DNA: TGTGCCAGCAGTGAAGGGACTAGTCTGGAGACCCAGTACTTC. This sequence joins TRBV2 and TRBJ2-5; 7 nucleotides agree with TRBD2. Germline lookup yields CDR1 SNHLY and CDR2 FYNNEI. Trimming removed 1 base from V and 5 bases from J; junction bases left unmatched: 4. The CDR3 runs 14 residues.

This rearrangement joins TRBV4-3 to TRBJ1-1, with 8 bases matching TRBD1. Germline CDR1 reads LGHNA; CDR2 reads YSLEER. The CDR3 length is 14 residues. J gave up 1 base and V 2 bases, and 0 bases lay outside the gene matches. CDR3 amino acids: CASSQTGGNTEAFF. CDR3 sequence (DNA): TGCGCCAGCAGCCAAACAGGGGGGAACACTGAAGCTTTCTTT.

This chain links TRBV7-2 with TRBJ2-3, with D maybe TRBD2 (7 bases). The V and J ends lost 5 bases and 4 bases respectively, with 22 bases between them. The germline CDR1 and CDR2 sequences are SGHTA and FQGNSA. The CDR3 length is 17 residues. The CDR3 spells CASSPRGGAVRSDTQYF. The DNA of the CDR3 is TGTGCCAGCAGCCCTCGTGGGGGGGCAGTGAGATCAGATACGCAGTATTTT.

The genes are TRBV5-1 and TRBJ1-4, with a possible D match to TRBD1 (5 bases). The V end was cut by 4 bases, the J end by 3 bases, with 19 bases between. The CDR3 covers 17 residues. Looked up from germline, CDR1 is SGHRS and CDR2 is YFSETQ. The CDR3 sequence: CASSPRVASPANEKLFF. CDR3 nucleotides: TGCGCCAGCAGCCCCAGGGTAGCAAGTCCCGCTAATGAAAAACTGTTTTTT.

This rearrangement joins TRBV4-2 to TRBJ1-4, with 10 bases fitting TRBD1. The germline gives CDR1 LGHNA, CDR2 YNFKEQ. The V gene end was trimmed by 4 bases and the J gene end by 3 bases; junction bases not matched to a gene: 8. The CDR3 runs to 17 residues. The CDR3 coding sequence is TGTGCCAGCAGCCTACGGGACAGGGGCTCAGCTAATGAAAAACTGTTTTTT. Translated, it gives CASSLRDRGSANEKLFF.

CDR3: CASSLVPGGYEQYF. Here the CDR3 DNA reads TGTGCCAGCAGCTTAGTCCCGGGAGGGTACGAGCAGTACTTC. V usage is TRBV7-2 and J usage is TRBJ2-7, with 8 nucleotides matching TRBD2. The germline V gene has CDR1 SGHTA and CDR2 FQGNSA. CDR3 length equals 14 residues. The V gene end was trimmed by 1 base and the J gene end by 4 bases; junction bases not matched to a gene: 3. Full variable domain (rest looked up from reference TRBV7-2 and TRBJ2-7): GAGVSQSPSNKVTEKGKDVELRCDPISGHTALYWYRQSLGQGLEFLIYFQGNSAPDKSGLPSDRFSAERTGGSVSTLTIQRTQQEDSAVYLCASSLVPGGYEQYFGPGTRLTVT.